The 26 T cell receptor beta chains presented below share a single source sample, sequenced in a study of OX40 agonist ivuxolimab in advanced cancers. The repertoire was sequenced with immunoSEQ multiplex PCR; TCRdb's copy has only in-frame clones and lacks some. The table lists about 120,000 clones, approximately 92% of them singletons. This specimen consisted of CD4+ or CD8+ T cells sorted from blood, obtained in a trial of the OX40 agonist ivuxolimab. The receptors here all came from an adult with an advanced solid tumor such as melanoma, head and neck, liver or kidney cancer.

V usage is TRBV19 and J usage is TRBJ2-3; D may be TRBD1 or TRBD2 (5 bases each). The CDR3 length is 14 residues. The ends were cut back, 3 bases at V and 1 base at J, with 8 bases in the middle. From germline, CDR1 is LNHDA and CDR2 SQIVND (reference sequence). For the CDR3, the DNA is TGTGCCAGTAGTATCGGGGCCCGCACAGATACGCAGTATTTT. Protein: CASSIGARTDTQYF.

The rearrangement links TRBV5-1 to TRBJ2-2; the D gene is possibly TRBD2 (6 bases). V lost 2 bases to trimming and J lost 3 bases, with 11 bases between them. This CDR3 contains 15 residues. Germline loops: CDR1 SGHRS, CDR2 YFSETQ. CDR3: CASSLPTGDTGELFF. DNA of the CDR3: TGCGCCAGCAGCTTACCAACGGGGGACACCGGGGAGCTGTTTTTT. Full variable domain (rest looked up from reference TRBV5-1 and TRBJ2-2): KAGVTQTPRYLIKTRGQQVTLSCSPISGHRSVSWYQQTPGQGLQFLFEYFSETQRNKGNFPGRFSGRQFSNSRSEMNVSTLELGDSALYLCASSLPTGDTGELFFGEGSRLTVL.

The chain combines TRBV2 with TRBJ2-1, with TRBD2 matching 16 bases. CDR1 SNHLY and CDR2 FYNNEI come from the germline V gene. The ends lost 7 bases at V and 2 bases at J; junction bases unmatched: 8. This CDR3 has 18 residues. The CDR3, as DNA: TGTGCCAGCACCCTGGGACTAGCGGGGGGGGCAGCCTACAATGAGCAGTTCTTC. Its translation is CASTLGLAGGAAYNEQFF.

The V and J genes are TRBV2 and TRBJ2-3, with 7 nucleotides matching TRBD2. The V gene end was trimmed by 7 bases and the J gene end by 0 bases; junction bases not matched to a gene: 10. Germline CDR1 is SNHLY and CDR2 is FYNNEI. This CDR3 has 16 residues. The DNA for the CDR3 is TGTGCCAGCAAGGAGCGGGGTACTACTAGCACAGATACGCAGTATTTT. The encoded protein is CASKERGTTSTDTQYF.

The table lists this clone with a count of one. The chain couples TRBV18 to TRBJ2-7; D remains unclear. Germline assignment: CDR1 KGHSH and CDR2 LQKENI. CDR3 size: 18 residues. V was pared by 3 bases and J by 3 bases, with 24 bases between. CDR3 sequence reads: CASSPLSSIPTQGYEQYF. The CDR3 coding sequence is TGTGCCAGCTCACCTCTTTCCTCAATACCCACCCAAGGCTACGAGCAGTACTTC.

The chain joins TRBV6-6 to TRBJ2-2; 7 nucleotides line up with TRBD2. The CDR3 is 16 amino acids. The V segment lost 6 bases and the J segment 4 bases; nucleotides outside the gene matches: 11. Germline V gene sequence: CDR1 MNHNY, CDR2 SVGAGI (reference sequence). CDR3 loop: CASSPGLVIFTGELFF. The CDR3 DNA reads TGTGCCAGCAGCCCTGGACTAGTGATCTTCACCGGGGAGCTGTTTTTT.

The chain uses TRBV4-2 and TRBJ1-4; D is ambiguous. This CDR3 contains 14 residues. Germline CDR1 and CDR2: LGHNA and YNFKEQ. V gave up 1 base and J gave up 0 bases, with 3 bases separating them. CDR3 nucleotides: TGTGCCAGCAGCCAAGCTGCAACTAATGAAAAACTGTTTTTT. Translating it yields CASSQAATNEKLFF.

The chain couples TRBV7-6 to TRBJ2-5, with 10 nucleotides matching TRBD1. J lost 2 bases, V lost 5 bases, and 8 bases had no gene match. This CDR3 is built from 16 residues. Per the germline V gene, CDR1 is SGHVS and CDR2 is FNYEAQ. The CDR3, as DNA: TGTGCCAGCAGCCTGACCGGGACAGGGGCGCAAGAGACCCAGTACTTC. Translating gives CASSLTGTGAQETQYF.

The chain has TRBV12-5 and TRBJ2-3; D unresolved. The germline CDR1 and CDR2 sequences are LGHNT and FRNRAP. The CDR3 consists of 14 residues. Trimming shortened V by 4 bases and J by 10 bases, and 18 bases separated the two germline ends. In nucleotides, the CDR3 is TGTGCTAGTGGTTCCTCCGACCCTAGGGCGGCGCAGTATTTT. Encoded protein: CASGSSDPRAAQYF. The full variable domain, its missing parts supplied by reference TRBV12-5 and TRBJ2-3, is DARVTQTPRHKVTEMGQEVTMRCQPILGHNTVFWYRQTMMQGLELLAYFRNRAPLDDSGMPKDRFSAEMPDATLATLKIQPSEPRDSAVYFCASGSSDPRAAQYFGPGTRLTVL.

The V gene is TRBV20-1, the J gene TRBJ2-3; 7 nucleotides line up with TRBD1. Unmatched junction bases numbered 6, after V lost 8 bases and J lost 7 bases. Germline V gives CDR1 DFQATT, CDR2 SNEGSKA (reference sequence). The CDR3 contains 11 residues. The CDR3 is CSPGQTNTQYF. CDR3 bases: TGCAGTCCGGGACAGACAAATACGCAGTATTTT.

The CDR3 loop is CASSPGGLRNSPLHF. The CDR3 nucleotides read TGTGCCAGCAGCCCAGGGGGTTTACGAAATTCACCCCTCCACTTT. The chain combines TRBV28 with TRBJ1-6; TRBD1 agrees at 7 bases. The V and J ends lost 6 bases and 7 bases, in that order; junction bases with no gene match: 9. The CDR3 length is 15 residues. The germline V gene has CDR1 MDHEN and CDR2 SYDVKM.

This sequence joins TRBV30 and TRBJ1-5; tentative D call: TRBD1 (5 bases). V gave up 3 bases and J gave up 7 bases, with 13 bases separating them. Germline V lookup: CDR1 GTSNPN, CDR2 SVGIG (reference sequence). This CDR3 contains 13 residues. Written as DNA, the CDR3 is TGTGCCTGGAGGGGCAGGGCCGGGCAGCCCCAGCATTTT. Translation gives CAWRGRAGQPQHF.

The table lists this clone with a count of one. The chain has TRBV28 and TRBJ2-5, with D maybe TRBD1 (7 bases). Trimming left V 8 bases short and J 2 bases short, with 21 bases between. The CDR3 contains 16 residues. Per the germline V gene, CDR1 is MDHEN and CDR2 is SYDVKM. This chain's CDR3 is CASGRTGTAQQETQYF. The CDR3 bases are TGTGCCAGCGGGAGGACCGGGACAGCTCAACAAGAGACCCAGTACTTC.

The chain joins TRBV18 to TRBJ2-1; D gene unclear. Germline assignment: CDR1 KGHSH and CDR2 LQKENI. This CDR3 comprises 11 residues. Trimming stripped 3 bases from V and 8 bases from J, with 5 bases between. CDR3 loop: CASSPGYEQFF. The DNA for the CDR3 is TGTGCCAGCTCACCCGGGTATGAGCAGTTCTTC. Together with reference TRBV18 and TRBJ2-1, the CDR3 gives the full variable domain: NAGVMQNPRHLVRRRGQEARLRCSPMKGHSHVYWYRQLPEEGLKFMVYLQKENIIDESGMPKERFSAEFPKEGPSILRIQQVVRGDSAAYFCASSPGYEQFFGPGTRLTVL.

This chain uses TRBV27 with TRBJ1-2, with D uncertain. CDR1 is MNHEY and CDR2 is SMNVEV in the germline V gene (reference sequence). V lost 6 bases, J lost 8 bases, and 19 bases lay in between. The CDR3 runs to 14 residues. The CDR3 coding sequence is TGTGCCAGCAGAAACACGGGAACCAGTTACGGCTACACCTTC. Translation: CASRNTGTSYGYTF.

The genes are TRBV19 and TRBJ2-2; 10 bases map to TRBD2. The CDR3 totals 17 residues. The germline V gene encodes CDR1 LNHDA and CDR2 SQIVND (reference sequence). Trimming took 4 bases from V and 3 from J; bases not matched to a gene: 8. This CDR3 reads CASSTLSGRRYTGELFF. CDR3 in DNA: TGTGCCAGTAGTACCCTTAGCGGGAGGCGGTACACCGGGGAGCTGTTTTTT.

The chain couples TRBV19 to TRBJ1-1, with TRBD1 identical over 9 bases. The CDR3 has 15 residues. V was clipped by 6 bases and J by 2 bases; unmatched bases: 7. The germline V gene has CDR1 LNHDA and CDR2 SQIVND (reference sequence). The CDR3 DNA reads as TGTGCCAGTAGGACCCAACAGGGGGCAAACACTGAAGCTTTCTTT. Protein sequence: CASRTQQGANTEAFF.

The chain links TRBV19 to TRBJ2-2, with 8 bases identical to TRBD1. J was trimmed by 6 bases and V by 3 bases; bases with no gene match: 6. The germline CDR1 and CDR2 sequences are LNHDA and SQIVND (reference sequence). The CDR3 length is 15 residues. CDR3 loop: CASSIQGAQAGELFF. CDR3 coding DNA: TGTGCCAGTAGTATCCAGGGGGCCCAAGCCGGGGAGCTGTTTTTT.

This clone showed up just once. The gene calls are TRBV2 and TRBJ1-4; maybe TRBD1 (5 bases). This CDR3 has 17 residues. Trimming took off 4 bases at V and 6 bases at J, with 21 bases between the two ends. Germline V gene data show CDR1 as SNHLY and CDR2 as FYNNEI. This CDR3 is CASSGTPNRGGYEKLFF. CDR3 nucleotide sequence: TGTGCCAGCAGTGGAACTCCTAACCGGGGGGGATATGAAAAACTGTTTTTT.

J is TRBJ1-5 and V is TRBV6-1; D remains unclear. The germline V gene has CDR1 MNHNS and CDR2 SASEGT. Trimming pared 2 bases from V and 7 bases from J, leaving 18 bases between. The CDR3 length is 16 residues. The DNA of the CDR3 is TGTGCCAGCAGTGAATGGGGAGGGAGAGGAAGGCAGCCCCAGCATTTT. Translation: CASSEWGGRGRQPQHF.

The CDR3 here is CASASSGATNEKLFF. Here the CDR3 DNA reads TGTGCCAGCGCGTCGAGCGGTGCAACTAATGAAAAACTGTTTTTT. V and J are TRBV19 and TRBJ1-4; the D is unclear. The CDR3 spans 15 residues. V gave up 9 bases and J gave up 0 bases, with 14 bases separating them. Germline V CDR1 and CDR2: LNHDA, SQIVND (reference sequence).

The rearrangement joins TRBV4-2 to TRBJ1-1; 8 nucleotides agree with TRBD1. J was trimmed by 5 bases and V by 1 base; bases with no gene match: 6. Germline V CDR1 and CDR2: LGHNA, YNFKEQ. The length of the CDR3 is 15 residues. The CDR3 coding sequence is TGTGCCAGCAGCCAAGGCGGACAGGGTCGGACTGAAGCTTTCTTT. It yields the protein CASSQGGQGRTEAFF.

V and J are TRBV5-6 and TRBJ1-2; possible D gene TRBD1, 6 bases. V dropped 1 base and J dropped 6 bases, with 10 bases sitting between them. Germline loops: CDR1 SGHDT, CDR2 YYEEEE. The CDR3 consists of 13 residues. For the CDR3, the DNA is TGTGCCAGCAGCTTGTGGGGGCGGAATGGCTACACCTTC. It yields the protein CASSLWGRNGYTF.

This clone has only one observation. The chain carries TRBV6-1 and TRBJ2-7; 7 positions agree with TRBD1. J was trimmed by 5 bases and V by 8 bases; bases with no gene match: 6. Germline assignment: CDR1 MNHNS and CDR2 SASEGT. There are 12 residues in the CDR3. Written as DNA, the CDR3 is TGTGCCAGCGAGGACAGGCCCCACGAGCAGTACTTC. Its translation: CASEDRPHEQYF.

J is TRBJ2-3 and V is TRBV7-6, with 10 bases matching TRBD2. This CDR3 spans 16 amino acids. The trim removed 3 bases at V and 7 bases at J, leaving 10 bases unmatched. Germline assignment: CDR1 SGHVS and CDR2 FNYEAQ. The CDR3 is CASSLGSSGRRNTQYF. The CDR3 DNA reads as TGTGCCAGCAGCTTGGGTTCTAGCGGGAGACGAAATACGCAGTATTTT.

The rearrangement links TRBV6-5 to TRBJ2-1, with 7 bases that match TRBD2. CDR3 size: 15 residues. V trimming: 5 bases; J trimming: 8 bases; junction bases outside the gene matches: 12. The germline V gene encodes CDR1 MNHEY and CDR2 SVGAGI. The CDR3 protein is CASSNRAGGSDEQFF. CDR3 bases: TGTGCCAGCAGTAACCGAGCTGGCGGGAGTGATGAGCAGTTCTTC.